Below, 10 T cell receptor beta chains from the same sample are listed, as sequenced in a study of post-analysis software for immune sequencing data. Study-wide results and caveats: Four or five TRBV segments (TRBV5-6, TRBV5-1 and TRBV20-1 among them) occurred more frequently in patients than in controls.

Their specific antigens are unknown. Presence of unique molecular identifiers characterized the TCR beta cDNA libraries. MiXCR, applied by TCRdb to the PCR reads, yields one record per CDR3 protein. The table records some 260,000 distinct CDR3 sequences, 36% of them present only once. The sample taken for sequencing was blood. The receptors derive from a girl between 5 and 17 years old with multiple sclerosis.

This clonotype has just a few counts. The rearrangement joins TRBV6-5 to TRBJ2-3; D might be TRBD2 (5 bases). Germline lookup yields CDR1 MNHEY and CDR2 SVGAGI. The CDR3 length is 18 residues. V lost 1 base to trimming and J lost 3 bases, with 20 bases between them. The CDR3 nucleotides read TGTGCCAGCAGTTACTACCCCTTCCACGCTAGCCCTACAGATACGCAGTATTTT. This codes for CASSYYPFHASPTDTQYF.

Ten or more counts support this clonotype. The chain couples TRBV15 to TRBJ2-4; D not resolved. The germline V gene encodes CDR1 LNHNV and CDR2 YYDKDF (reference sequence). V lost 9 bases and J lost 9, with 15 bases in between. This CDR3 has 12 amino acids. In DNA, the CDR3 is TGTGCCACAGGGCTCCACCAAGGCATTCAGTACTTC. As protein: CATGLHQGIQYF.

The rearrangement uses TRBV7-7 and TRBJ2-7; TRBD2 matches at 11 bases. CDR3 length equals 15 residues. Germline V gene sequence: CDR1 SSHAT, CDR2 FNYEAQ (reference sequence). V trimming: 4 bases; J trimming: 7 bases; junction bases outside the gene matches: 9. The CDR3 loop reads CASSSGTSGYNEQYF. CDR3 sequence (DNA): TGTGCCAGCAGCTCCGGGACTAGCGGATACAATGAGCAGTACTTC.

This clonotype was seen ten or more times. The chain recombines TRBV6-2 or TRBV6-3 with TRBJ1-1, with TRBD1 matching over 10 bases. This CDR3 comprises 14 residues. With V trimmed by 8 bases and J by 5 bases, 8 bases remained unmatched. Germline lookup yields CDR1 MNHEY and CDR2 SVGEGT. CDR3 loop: CASLTGGAGTEAFF. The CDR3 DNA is TGTGCCAGCTTGACAGGGGGCGCCGGGACTGAAGCTTTCTTT.

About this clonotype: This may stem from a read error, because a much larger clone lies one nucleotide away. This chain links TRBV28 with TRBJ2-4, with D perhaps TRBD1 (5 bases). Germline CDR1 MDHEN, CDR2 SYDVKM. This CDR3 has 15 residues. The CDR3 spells CAGSSAGLAKNIQYF. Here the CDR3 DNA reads TGTGCCGGCAGTTCGGCAGGGTTAGCCAAAAACATTCAGTACTTC.

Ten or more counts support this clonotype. In nucleotides, the CDR3 is TGTGCCACCAGCAGAGGAGGGGTAGGGGAGACCCAGTACTTC. Translated, it gives CATSRGGVGETQYF. The rearrangement uses TRBV15 and TRBJ2-5; D might be TRBD1 or TRBD2, each matching 5 bases. V dropped 1 base and J dropped 5 bases, with 11 bases sitting between them. The CDR3 totals 14 residues. From germline, CDR1 is LNHNV and CDR2 YYDKDF (reference sequence).

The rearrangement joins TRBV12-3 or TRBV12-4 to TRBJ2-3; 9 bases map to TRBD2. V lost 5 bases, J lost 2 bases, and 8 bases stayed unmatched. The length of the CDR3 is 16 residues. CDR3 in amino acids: CASSTPWTSDTDTQYF. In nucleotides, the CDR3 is TGTGCCAGCAGTACACCTTGGACTAGCGACACAGATACGCAGTATTTT.

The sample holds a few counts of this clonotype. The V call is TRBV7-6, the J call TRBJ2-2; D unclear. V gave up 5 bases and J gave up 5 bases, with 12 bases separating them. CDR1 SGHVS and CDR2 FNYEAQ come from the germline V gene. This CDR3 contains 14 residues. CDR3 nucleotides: TGTGCCAGCAGCATAGGGTCCGAAACCGGGGAGCTGTTTTTT. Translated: CASSIGSETGELFF.

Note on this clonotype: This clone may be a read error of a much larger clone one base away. The CDR3 DNA is TGTGCCAGCAGCCAAGAAGGACAGGGGGGCCACAATACGCAGTATTTT. This codes for CASSQEGQGGHNTQYF. The genes are TRBV3-1 and TRBJ2-3, with 10 bases lining up with TRBD1. This CDR3 has 16 residues. The germline CDR1 and CDR2 sequences are LGHDT and YNNKEL (reference sequence). Losses at the gene ends were 0 bases for V and 7 bases for J; bases not matched to a gene: 7.

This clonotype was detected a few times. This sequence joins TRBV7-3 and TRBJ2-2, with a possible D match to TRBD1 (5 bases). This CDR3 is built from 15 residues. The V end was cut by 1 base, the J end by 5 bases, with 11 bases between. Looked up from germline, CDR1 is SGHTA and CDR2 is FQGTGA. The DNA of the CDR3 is TGTGCCAGCAGCTTAAGGCAGGGCTGGACCGGGGAGCTGTTTTTT. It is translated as CASSLRQGWTGELFF.